The present entry profiles one T cell receptor (beta chain) with its context. Original data processing: How many nucleated cells were present was estimated from reference gene primer amplification. This table comes from immunoSEQ multiplex PCR, and its TCRdb copy is limited to in-frame clones, with some not included. From that table come the V and J calls and clone size; the DNA was used to work out D and trimming. The sample lists under 150,000 clones, around 76% occurring once. This sample was included in a study of blood T cell repertoires in COVID-19. Study-level information: The United States, Italy and Spain provided the acute and convalescent COVID-19 samples.

The CDR3 sequence is 14 residues long. V lost 4 bases, J lost 3 bases, and 9 bases lay in between. Germline CDR1 reads KGHSH; CDR2 reads LQKENI. This sequence was found in an older man with acute or convalescent COVID-19. This rearrangement joins TRBV18 to TRBJ2-2, with TRBD2 as a possible D gene (5 bases). Sequencing was done on a sample of peripheral blood. The CDR3 bases are TGTGCCAGCTCACTTACAGCGGACACCGGGGAGCTGTTTTTT. Translated, it gives CASSLTADTGELFF.